A selection of T cell receptor beta chains follows, all from one sample in a study of radiation and T cells in renal cell carcinoma. Sequencing was performed with immunoSEQ multiplex PCR; in TCRdb, only in-frame clones are kept and a portion is missing. The sample contains roughly 120,000 clones, around 80% of which appear only once. The specimen comprised blood, sampled from a patient whose treatment included radiotherapy and nephrectomy. These receptors were taken from a woman in her sixties or seventies with renal cell carcinoma. Both conserved end residues are part of each CDR3. A D gene is named only where the DNA matches it firmly. Size values are once, few and many counts, or a class for expanded clones, and some rows have none.

clone size	V gene	CDR3 length	J gene	D gene	CDR3 protein	CDR3 DNA
NA	TRBV4-2	14	TRBJ1-2	NA	CASSQITGWSINTF	TGTGCCAGCAGCCAGATCACAGGGTGGAGTATAAACACCTTC
few	TRBV28	12	TRBJ1-1	NA	CASSPIPSRAFF	TGTGCCAGCAGTCCTATCCCGAGCAGGGCTTTCTTT
NA	TRBV6-5	13	TRBJ1-1	NA	CASSPTQTTEAFF	TGTGCCAGCAGCCCGACACAGACAACTGAAGCTTTCTTT
few	TRBV23-1	13	TRBJ1-5	NA	CAQRDGRNQPQHF	TGCGCCCAGAGGGATGGGAGGAATCAGCCCCAGCATTTT
NA	TRBV6-5	15	TRBJ2-2	NA	CASSFGTRVTGELFF	TGTGCCAGCAGTTTTGGGACTCGGGTCACCGGGGAGCTGTTTTTT
NA	TRBV7-3	15	TRBJ2-2	NA	CASSLSGAETGELFF	TGTGCCAGCAGCTTATCCGGGGCGGAAACCGGGGAGCTGTTTTTT
NA	TRBV7-2	15	TRBJ1-4	NA	CASSLVGVPNEKLFF	TGTGCCAGCAGCTTAGTAGGGGTACCTAATGAAAAACTGTTTTTT
few	TRBV5-6	18	TRBJ2-1	NA	CASSSPNQAEHTNNEQFF	TGTGCCAGCAGCTCCCCAAACCAAGCCGAGCATACAAACAATGAGCAGTTCTTC
NA	TRBV11-1	15	TRBJ2-1	NA	CASSRTEASYNEQFF	TGTGCCAGCAGCAGGACAGAGGCCTCCTACAATGAGCAGTTCTTC
NA	TRBV6-1	16	TRBJ2-3	NA	CASSESLLTSTDTQYF	TGTGCCAGCAGTGAAAGCCTCCTGACTAGCACAGATACGCAGTATTTT
NA	TRBV6-1	14	TRBJ2-7	NA	CASSELGGIYEQYF	TGTGCCAGCAGTGAACTCGGCGGAATCTACGAGCAGTACTTC
NA	TRBV6-5	15	TRBJ2-7	NA	CASSYSTGGYYEQYF	TGTGCCAGCAGTTACTCGACCGGGGGATACTACGAGCAGTACTTC
NA	TRBV6-1	14	TRBJ1-3	NA	CASSENSSRDTIYF	TGTGCCAGCAGTGAAAACAGCTCTCGGGACACCATATATTTT
NA	TRBV7-8	13	TRBJ1-5	NA	CASSSEANQPQHF	TGTGCCAGCAGCTCTGAAGCGAATCAGCCCCAGCATTTT
NA	TRBV2	15	TRBJ2-3	TRBD2	CASSLLADSTDTQYF	TGTGCCAGCAGCCTACTAGCGGATAGCACAGATACGCAGTATTTT
NA	TRBV11-1	15	TRBJ2-1	NA	CASSLAGGRSNEQFF	TGTGCCAGCAGCTTAGCGGGGGGGCGAAGCAATGAGCAGTTCTTC
once	TRBV6-6	15	TRBJ1-4	NA	CASSYPDRNNEKLFF	TGTGCCAGCAGTTACCCGGACCGAAATAATGAAAAACTGTTTTTT
NA	TRBV5-8	15	TRBJ2-3	TRBD1	CASSKDRGGTDTQYF	TGTGCCAGCAGCAAGGACAGGGGAGGCACAGATACGCAGTATTTT
NA	TRBV19	14	TRBJ2-7	NA	CASSIDGSPYEQYF	TGTGCCAGTAGTATAGACGGCAGCCCCTACGAGCAGTACTTC
NA	TRBV7-2	14	TRBJ2-1	NA	CASSFPTGVNEQFF	TGTGCCAGCAGCTTCCCGACCGGTGTCAATGAGCAGTTCTTC
NA	TRBV25-1	11	TRBJ2-7	TRBD2	CASRTSLEQYF	TGTGCCAGCAGGACTAGCCTCGAGCAGTACTTC
NA	TRBV9	18	TRBJ1-1	TRBD1	CASSVGVLGTGHNTEAFF	TGTGCCAGCAGCGTAGGGGTTTTGGGGACAGGTCATAACACTGAAGCTTTCTTT
NA	TRBV11-2	15	TRBJ2-7	NA	CASSLALGRPYEQYF	TGTGCCAGCAGCTTAGCTCTCGGCAGACCCTACGAGCAGTACTTC
NA	TRBV5-4	15	TRBJ1-6	NA	CASSLRGSYNSPLHF	TGTGCCAGCAGCTTACGGGGATCCTATAATTCACCCCTCCACTTT
NA	TRBV9	16	TRBJ1-3	NA	CASSVGSRASGNTIYF	TGTGCCAGCAGCGTAGGAAGCAGGGCCTCTGGAAACACCATATATTTT
NA	TRBV7-9	16	TRBJ2-1	TRBD1	CASSLDPGTVYNEQFF	TGTGCCAGCAGCTTAGATCCCGGGACAGTCTACAATGAGCAGTTCTTC
NA	TRBV6-6	14	TRBJ2-1	NA	CAISDGTKDNEQFF	TGTGCCATCAGTGATGGTACTAAAGACAATGAGCAGTTCTTC
NA	TRBV5-5	14	TRBJ2-3	NA	CASSLAWGVDTQYF	TGTGCCAGCAGCTTGGCCTGGGGGGTAGATACGCAGTATTTT
NA	TRBV28	13	TRBJ1-2	NA	CASSLNAAYGYTF	TGTGCCAGCAGTTTAAATGCAGCGTATGGCTACACCTTC
NA	TRBV14	16	TRBJ2-5	NA	CASSQDRGGWQETQYF	TGTGCCAGCAGCCAAGATCGAGGGGGGTGGCAAGAGACCCAGTACTTC
few	TRBV6-1	12	TRBJ1-3	NA	CASSEAVNTIYF	TGTGCCAGCAGTGAAGCGGTCAATACCATATATTTT
NA	TRBV27	16	TRBJ2-1	NA	CASSLNVGSFYNEQFF	TGTGCCAGCAGTTTAAATGTAGGCAGCTTCTACAATGAGCAGTTCTTC
NA	TRBV28	14	TRBJ1-1	NA	CASSFLLSNTEAFF	TGTGCCAGCAGTTTCCTTCTTTCGAACACTGAAGCTTTCTTT
once	TRBV29-1	14	TRBJ2-1	TRBD1	CSGTGFGTYNEQFF	TGCAGCGGGACAGGGTTTGGGACCTACAATGAGCAGTTCTTC
NA	TRBV19	14	TRBJ2-5	NA	CASSQGTLQETQYF	TGTGCCAGTAGCCAAGGGACACTCCAAGAGACCCAGTACTTC
NA	TRBV13	15	TRBJ2-1	NA	CASSLEERAYNEQFF	TGTGCCAGCAGCTTAGAGGAGCGGGCCTACAATGAGCAGTTCTTC
NA	TRBV5-5	14	TRBJ1-4	NA	CASSSTVSNEKLFF	TGTGCCAGCAGCTCGACAGTTTCAAATGAAAAACTGTTTTTT
NA	TRBV6-5	12	TRBJ1-2	NA	CASSSRAYGYTF	TGTGCCAGCAGTTCGAGGGCCTATGGCTACACCTTC
once	TRBV5-1	15	TRBJ1-2	NA	CASSPGGRASGGYTF	TGCGCCAGCAGCCCGGGGGGCCGGGCGTCGGGAGGCTACACCTTC
NA	TRBV14	12	TRBJ2-3	NA	CASKAITDTQYF	TGTGCCAGCAAGGCGATCACAGATACGCAGTATTTT
NA	TRBV6-5	14	TRBJ1-2	NA	CASSFRGHNYGYTF	TGTGCCAGCAGTTTCAGGGGCCATAACTATGGCTACACCTTC
NA	TRBV2	14	TRBJ1-1	TRBD1	CASSAGQTNTEAFF	TGTGCCAGCAGTGCGGGACAGACGAACACTGAAGCTTTCTTT
NA	TRBV5-4	13	TRBJ1-1	TRBD1	CASSFRGPTEAFF	TGTGCCAGCAGCTTCAGGGGGCCCACTGAAGCTTTCTTT
NA	TRBV28	13	TRBJ1-6	TRBD1	CATSDRGRSPLHF	TGTGCCACCTCGGACAGGGGTCGCTCACCCCTCCACTTT
NA	TRBV10-3	13	TRBJ2-3	NA	CAINGGSADTQYF	TGTGCCATCAATGGGGGAAGCGCAGATACGCAGTATTTT
NA	TRBV28	14	TRBJ2-5	NA	CASSYTPAGGTQYF	TGTGCCAGCAGCTATACCCCCGCCGGGGGGACCCAGTACTTC
NA	TRBV5-1	16	TRBJ2-6	TRBD1	CASSPQGGSGANVLTF	TGCGCCAGCAGCCCCCAAGGGGGCTCTGGGGCCAACGTCTTGACTTTC
NA	TRBV14	15	TRBJ1-1	NA	CASSRAGRRDTEAFF	TGTGCCAGCAGCCGCGCGGGACGGAGGGACACTGAAGCTTTCTTT
NA	TRBV28	15	TRBJ2-3	TRBD2	CASTLAGASTDTQYF	TGTGCCAGCACCTTAGCGGGAGCGTCCACAGATACGCAGTATTTT
NA	TRBV5-5	14	TRBJ1-2	NA	CASSFATSPYGYTF	TGTGCCAGCAGCTTCGCCACCTCTCCCTATGGCTACACCTTC
once	TRBV5-6	16	TRBJ2-3	NA	CASSLLSGVITDTQYF	TGTGCCAGCAGCCTTTTGTCCGGGGTTATCACAGATACGCAGTATTTT
NA	TRBV6-1	15	TRBJ1-5	NA	CASSTSGTGADTQHF	TGTGCCAGCAGTACTAGCGGGACGGGGGCAGATACGCAGCATTTT
NA	TRBV4-1	15	TRBJ1-2	TRBD1	CASSQEDRGRRGYTF	TGCGCCAGCAGCCAAGAAGACAGGGGAAGACGTGGCTACACCTTC
NA	TRBV6-1	17	TRBJ1-4	TRBD1	CASSDRRTGYANEKLFF	TGTGCCAGCAGTGATCGACGGACAGGCTATGCTAATGAGAAACTGTTTTTT
NA	TRBV6-5	14	TRBJ1-2	TRBD1	CASNPGGRNYGYTF	TGTGCCAGCAACCCAGGGGGGCGTAACTATGGCTACACCTTC
NA	TRBV6-5	14	TRBJ1-2	NA	CASSPNHSNYGYTF	TGTGCCAGCAGCCCGAACCACAGTAACTATGGCTACACCTTC
NA	TRBV19	15	TRBJ1-6	NA	CASSIVDAYNSPLHF	TGTGCCAGTAGTATTGTGGATGCCTATAATTCACCCCTCCACTTT
NA	TRBV2	13	TRBJ1-1	NA	CASSAKGDTEAFF	TGTGCCAGCAGTGCCAAAGGGGACACTGAAGCTTTCTTT
NA	TRBV7-3	12	TRBJ1-1	NA	CASMGMNTEAFF	TGTGCCAGCATGGGGATGAACACTGAAGCTTTCTTT